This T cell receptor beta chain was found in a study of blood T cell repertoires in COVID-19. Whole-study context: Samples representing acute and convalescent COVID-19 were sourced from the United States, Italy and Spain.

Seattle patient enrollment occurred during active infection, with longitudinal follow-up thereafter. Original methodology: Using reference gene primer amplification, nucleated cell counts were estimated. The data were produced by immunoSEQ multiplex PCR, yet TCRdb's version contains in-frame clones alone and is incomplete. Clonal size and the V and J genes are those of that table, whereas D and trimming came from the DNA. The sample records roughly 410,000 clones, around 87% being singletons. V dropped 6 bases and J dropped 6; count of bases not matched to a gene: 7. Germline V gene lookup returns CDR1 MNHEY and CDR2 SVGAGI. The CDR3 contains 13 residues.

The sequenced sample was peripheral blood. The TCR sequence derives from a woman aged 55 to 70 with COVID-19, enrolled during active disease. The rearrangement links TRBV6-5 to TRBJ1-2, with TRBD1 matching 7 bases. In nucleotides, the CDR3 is TGTGCCAGCAGGCCCGACAGGGTGGATGGCTACACCTTC. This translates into CASRPDRVDGYTF.